A single sample is the source of the 24 T cell receptor beta chains below, sequenced in a study of blood T cell repertoires in COVID-19 (dated by TCRdb to 2018 to 2021). The library was produced with the immunoSEQ multiplex PCR assay. Drawn from immuneACCESS, this table holds only the in-frame rearrangements with V and J called that TCRdb kept. Clones are partly lost; checked studies trace under half to an unresolved V gene and leave the rest unexplained. The sample records 220,000 or so clones, around 81% of which are singletons. Roughly 2.4% of the sample rests with the top ten. The specimen sequenced was peripheral blood. Source of these receptors: a woman aged 55 to 70 with acute or convalescent COVID-19.

V is TRBV9 and J is TRBJ2-3, with 12 bases aligning to TRBD2. With V trimmed by 2 bases and J by 4 bases, 5 bases remained unmatched. Germline CDR1 and CDR2: SGDLS and YYNGEE. The CDR3 runs to 16 residues. This chain's CDR3 is CASSVLSSGGADTQYF. In DNA, the CDR3 is TGTGCCAGCAGCGTCTTGTCTAGCGGGGGGGCAGATACGCAGTATTTT.

The CDR3 coding sequence is TGTGCCAGCAGTTTTGGGACAGGGGTTGGCTACACCTTC. This translates into CASSFGTGVGYTF. The chain recombines TRBV13 with TRBJ1-2, with TRBD1 identical over 10 bases. The CDR3 contains 13 residues. Germline loops: CDR1 PRHDT, CDR2 FYEKMQ (reference sequence). The trim removed 6 bases at V and 7 bases at J, leaving 5 bases unmatched.

As DNA, the CDR3 is TGCAGCGTTGGGGACAGGGGAAGAGAGCAGTACTTC. Translated, it gives CSVGDRGREQYF. This rearrangement joins TRBV29-1 to TRBJ2-7; the match to TRBD1 covers 10 bases. Germline CDR1 reads SQVTM; CDR2 reads ANQGSEA. This CDR3 comprises 12 residues. V lost 4 bases and J lost 7; bases outside the gene matches: 4.

The chain combines TRBV7-6 with TRBJ2-1; TRBD1 agrees at 10 bases. V lost 1 base, J lost 3 bases, and 0 bases stayed unmatched. The CDR3 covers 15 residues. Germline V lookup: CDR1 SGHVS, CDR2 FNYEAQ. CDR3 sequence (DNA): TGTGCCAGCAGCTTAGGGGACAGGGGCTACAATGAGCAGTTCTTC. It yields the protein CASSLGDRGYNEQFF.

This chain links TRBV28 with TRBJ1-4, with TRBD1 matching over 9 bases. Germline CDR1 MDHEN, CDR2 SYDVKM. The CDR3 has 15 residues. J lost 6 bases, V lost 6 bases, and 8 bases had no gene match. DNA of the CDR3: TGTGCCAGCAGCCGAACCGGGACAGGGTATGAAAAACTGTTTTTT. Its protein product is CASSRTGTGYEKLFF. Together with reference TRBV28 and TRBJ1-4, the CDR3 gives the full variable domain: DVKVTQSSRYLVKRTGEKVFLECVQDMDHENMFWYRQDPGLGLRLIYFSYDVKMKEKGDIPEGYSVSREKKERFSLILESASTNQTSMYLCASSRTGTGYEKLFFGSGTQLSVL.

The chain carries TRBV5-5 and TRBJ2-3; tentative D call: TRBD1 (5 bases). Germline CDR1 reads SGHKS; CDR2 reads YYEKEE (reference sequence). The CDR3 totals 17 residues. Trimming left V 0 bases short and J 0 bases short, with 14 bases between. The CDR3: CASSLGPAGSSTDTQYF. As DNA, the CDR3 is TGTGCCAGCAGCTTGGGACCCGCAGGGTCTAGCACAGATACGCAGTATTTT. Full variable domain (rest looked up from reference TRBV5-5 and TRBJ2-3): DAGVTQSPTHLIKTRGQQVTLRCSPISGHKSVSWYQQVLGQGPQFIFQYYEKEERGRGNFPDRFSARQFPNYSSELNVNALLLGDSALYLCASSLGPAGSSTDTQYFGPGTRLTVL.

The chain combines TRBV14 with TRBJ2-3; TRBD2 matches 7 bases. The CDR3 runs 18 residues. Germline values: CDR1 SGHDN, CDR2 FVKESK. Losses at the gene ends were 3 bases for V and 0 bases for J; bases not matched to a gene: 12. CDR3: CASSQSPSGIRSTDTQYF. CDR3 bases: TGTGCCAGCAGCCAGAGTCCTAGCGGAATACGAAGCACAGATACGCAGTATTTT.

V and J are TRBV7-8 and TRBJ2-5, with 9 bases aligning to TRBD2. Germline lookup yields CDR1 SGHVS and CDR2 FQNEAQ. The CDR3 covers 14 residues. V shed 5 bases, J shed 5 bases, and the junction held 6 bases outside the gene matches. CDR3 in amino acids: CASSPGTSRETQYF. The CDR3 DNA follows: TGTGCCAGCAGCCCCGGGACTAGCAGGGAGACCCAGTACTTC.

The rearrangement links TRBV7-2 to TRBJ1-2; weak D call: TRBD1 (5 bases). The V end was cut by 9 bases, the J end by 8 bases, with 13 bases between. Germline CDR1 and CDR2: SGHTA and FQGNSA. CDR3 length: 11 amino acids. The CDR3 bases are TGTGCCAGTACAGGTAGTACGGGCTACACCTTC. Translating gives CASTGSTGYTF.

The rearrangement links TRBV7-9 to TRBJ2-3; 14 nucleotides line up with TRBD2. CDR1 is SEHNR, CDR2 FQNEAQ, per germline (reference sequence). The CDR3 runs 17 residues. The ends lost 5 bases at V and 3 bases at J; junction bases unmatched: 7. CDR3 residues: CASSLGLAGANTDTQYF. CDR3 DNA sequence: TGTGCCAGCAGCCTGGGACTAGCGGGGGCCAATACAGATACGCAGTATTTT.

The CDR3 protein is CARSLVRWTSGGQETQYF. CDR3 DNA: TGTGCCAGAAGCTTGGTTCGTTGGACTAGCGGGGGGCAAGAGACCCAGTACTTC. The chain couples TRBV5-3 to TRBJ2-5, with 14 bases lining up with TRBD2. TRBV5-3 is an open reading frame whose function is uncertain. Trimming took 0 bases from V and 2 from J; bases not matched to a gene: 6. The CDR3 totals 18 residues.

The rearrangement links TRBV4-1 to TRBJ1-5, with D maybe TRBD1 (5 bases). Trimming removed 0 bases at V and 4 bases at J, with 10 bases between. CDR1 is MGHRA, CDR2 YSYEKL, per germline. This CDR3 contains 15 residues. As DNA, the CDR3 is TGCGCCAGCAGCCAAGATTGGGGGGAGAATCAGCCCCAGCATTTT. It translates to CASSQDWGENQPQHF.

The chain combines TRBV9 with TRBJ1-2; TRBD1 is a possible D gene (6 bases). Trimming removed 4 bases at V and 2 bases at J, with 18 bases between. In germline, CDR1 is SGDLS, CDR2 YYNGEE. The CDR3 sequence is 16 residues long. The CDR3 DNA is TGTGCCAGCAGCCCGGGGGGCTGGGGGCTCAACTATGGCTACACCTTC. This encodes CASSPGGWGLNYGYTF.

The rearrangement links TRBV6-1 to TRBJ1-5; D gene ambiguous. There are 13 residues in the CDR3. The V and J ends lost 3 bases and 3 bases respectively, with 6 bases between them. Germline assignment: CDR1 MNHNS and CDR2 SASEGT. The CDR3 sequence is CASSDRDNQPQHF. The CDR3 DNA follows: TGTGCCAGCAGTGATCGGGACAATCAGCCCCAGCATTTT.

The chain links TRBV6-2 or TRBV6-3 to TRBJ1-1; 7 bases align to TRBD1. Germline values: CDR1 MNHEY, CDR2 SVGEGT. With V trimmed by 2 bases and J by 10 bases, 25 bases remained unmatched. This CDR3 has 19 amino acids. Here the CDR3 reads CASSYAVGTGALPFSGAFF. The CDR3 coding sequence is TGTGCCAGCAGTTACGCCGTCGGAACAGGGGCCCTGCCTTTTTCGGGAGCTTTCTTT.

The chain links TRBV4-2 to TRBJ2-5, with 10 nucleotides matching TRBD1. The V segment lost 4 bases and the J segment 4 bases; nucleotides outside the gene matches: 6. The CDR3 loop spans 15 amino acids. The V gene's germline CDR1 is LGHNA and CDR2 YNFKEQ. This CDR3 reads CASSPSTGGLETQYF. The CDR3 DNA sequence: TGTGCCAGCAGCCCTTCGACAGGGGGCTTAGAGACCCAGTACTTC.

The chain carries TRBV7-8 and TRBJ1-1; 8 bases map to TRBD1. The CDR3 has 15 residues. After removal of 5 bases from V and 3 bases from J, the junction contained 8 bases not matched to a gene. CDR1 is SGHVS and CDR2 is FQNEAQ in the germline V gene. This CDR3 reads CASSPVRGPDTEAFF. CDR3 nucleotides: TGTGCCAGCAGCCCCGTCAGGGGGCCGGACACTGAAGCTTTCTTT.

The chain joins TRBV3-1 (or the pseudogene TRBV3-2) to TRBJ2-1; 11 nucleotides agree with TRBD2. Losses at the gene ends were 4 bases for V and 5 bases for J; bases not matched to a gene: 7. The CDR3 runs 16 residues. The germline V gene encodes CDR1 LGHDT and CDR2 YNNKEL (reference sequence). The CDR3 region is CASSLAGLAANNEQFF. The CDR3 coding sequence is TGTGCCAGCAGCCTGGCGGGACTAGCGGCGAACAATGAGCAGTTCTTC.

This chain links TRBV14 with TRBJ2-2, with D unclear. This CDR3 spans 13 amino acids. Germline V lookup: CDR1 SGHDN, CDR2 FVKESK. The germline V and J ends were trimmed by 4 bases and 1 base, with 4 bases remaining between them. DNA for the CDR3: TGTGCCAGCAGCCTTCAGAACACCGGGGAGCTGTTTTTT. As protein: CASSLQNTGELFF.

V is TRBV12-3 or TRBV12-4 and J is TRBJ1-2; D unresolved. The V and J ends lost 1 base and 8 bases respectively, with 11 bases between them. The CDR3 covers 13 residues. The CDR3 DNA reads as TGTGCCAGCAGTTTAGGGACGGGCGGGGGCTACACCTTC. Translation: CASSLGTGGGYTF.

The rearrangement uses TRBV3-1 (or the pseudogene TRBV3-2) and TRBJ1-2; the D gene is possibly TRBD1 (6 bases). Per germline, CDR1 LGHDT and CDR2 YNNKEL (reference sequence). The CDR3 has 14 residues. With 1 base removed from V and 2 bases from J, the gap between germline ends came to 8 bases. The CDR3 region has the DNA TGTGCCAGCAGCCAAGGGACAGCAAACTATGGCTACACCTTC. Amino acid sequence: CASSQGTANYGYTF.

The V gene is TRBV4-3, the J gene TRBJ2-5, with TRBD2 matching over 9 bases. CDR1 is LGHNA and CDR2 is YSLEER in the germline V gene. V was clipped by 1 base and J by 0 bases; unmatched bases: 9. The CDR3 is made up of 18 amino acids. CDR3 sequence (DNA): TGCGCCAGCAGCCAAGGGCTAGCGGGGCCTCCGTACCAAGAGACCCAGTACTTC. This sequence encodes CASSQGLAGPPYQETQYF.

The chain has TRBV5-4 and TRBJ2-1; TRBD2 aligns across 7 bases. The CDR3 loop spans 15 amino acids. V was clipped by 4 bases and J by 1 base; unmatched bases: 5. From germline, CDR1 is SGHNT and CDR2 YYREEE (reference sequence). CDR3 in amino acids: CASSTGGFSYNEQFF. For the CDR3, the DNA is TGTGCCAGCAGCACCGGGGGGTTTTCCTACAATGAGCAGTTCTTC.

The chain recombines TRBV5-6 with TRBJ1-2; D may be TRBD1 (6 bases). Germline lookup yields CDR1 SGHDT and CDR2 YYEEEE. This CDR3 comprises 14 residues. Trimming removed 1 base at V and 4 bases at J, with 11 bases between. Written as DNA, the CDR3 is TGTGCCAGCAGCTTGCAACAGGGTTTCTATGGCTACACCTTC. Encoded protein: CASSLQQGFYGYTF.